This TCR beta chain was sequenced for a study of blood T cell repertoires in COVID-19. Study background: Spain, Italy and the United States supplied samples that represented acute and convalescent COVID-19. PBMCs, B-cell-depleted T cells, or T cells provided the cDNA or gDNA that made up the material.

The CDR3 loop spans 15 amino acids. Germline V gene sequence: CDR1 SQVTM, CDR2 ANQGSEA. Trimming removed 7 bases from V and 0 bases from J; junction bases left unmatched: 9. Method: immunoSEQ multiplex PCR; TCRdb's copy keeps in-frame clones and lacks some. The sample lists fewer than 700,000 clones; less than 90% were seen once. The Seattle site enrolled patients during active infection and followed them longitudinally. The sequence derives from a woman between 45 and 60 years old with COVID-19, enrolled during active disease. The sequencing sample was made of peripheral blood. The chain has TRBV29-1 and TRBJ2-1; 7 nucleotides line up with TRBD2. The CDR3 loop is CSAGNTGGSYNEQFF. Written as DNA, the CDR3 is TGCAGCGCCGGTAATACGGGGGGCTCCTACAATGAGCAGTTCTTC.